The 32 T cell receptor beta chains below were found in one sample sequenced in a study of cytomegalovirus exposure and HLA in healthy donors. In the PCR, 60 Vbeta and 13 Jbeta primers were used. Sequencing used immunoSEQ multiplex PCR; TCRdb keeps in-frame clones, though not all of them. The sample lists about 150,000 clones, about 75% occurring once. Sequenced input: PBMCs. The receptors shown here come from a man between 18 and 35 years old in good health and CMV-seropositive.

The table lists this clone with a few counts. The chain uses TRBV27 and TRBJ1-5; maybe TRBD1 (6 bases). CDR3 length: 15 residues. V was trimmed by 2 bases and J by 0 bases, leaving 8 bases between them. Germline V gene sequence: CDR1 MNHEY, CDR2 SMNVEV (reference sequence). The CDR3 loop is CASSLGGYSNQPQHF. CDR3 DNA: TGTGCCAGCAGTTTAGGGGGCTATAGCAATCAGCCCCAGCATTTT.

This clone was recorded a few times. The chain employs TRBV7-9 and TRBJ2-3; 10 bases map to TRBD2. V shed 6 bases, J shed 2 bases, and the junction held 11 bases outside the gene matches. The CDR3 spans 17 residues. Per the germline V gene, CDR1 is SEHNR and CDR2 is FQNEAQ (reference sequence). The CDR3 DNA sequence: TGTGCCAGCAGACCCGAAGGACTAGCGGATTCCACAGATACGCAGTATTTT. Protein product: CASRPEGLADSTDTQYF.

The rearrangement links TRBV11-2 to TRBJ2-7, with 8 bases fitting TRBD1. CDR3 size: 16 residues. J gave up 6 bases and V 5 bases, and 15 bases lay outside the gene matches. Germline V CDR1 and CDR2: SGHAT, FQNNGV. This chain's CDR3 is CASSRRSGTGVVEQYF. CDR3 bases: TGTGCCAGCAGCCGCCGATCCGGGACAGGCGTTGTCGAGCAGTACTTC.

This clone turned up a few times. This chain uses TRBV10-3 with TRBJ2-5; TRBD2 is a possible D gene (7 bases). The better agreement between TRBJ2-7 and the DNA end casts doubt on the J call. CDR3 size: 13 residues. CDR1 is ENHRY and CDR2 is SYGVKD in the germline V gene. The CDR3: CASGAGVRNEQYF. As DNA, the CDR3 is TGTGCCTCAGGGGCGGGAGTGCGTAACGAGCAGTACTTC.

This clone came up a few times. The V gene is TRBV7-3, the J gene TRBJ2-5, with D perhaps matching TRBD1 (6 bases). This CDR3 spans 14 amino acids. The germline CDR1 and CDR2 sequences are SGHTA and FQGTGA. The ends were cut back, 5 bases at V and 5 bases at J, with 15 bases in the middle. CDR3 protein: CASSLHGGRETQYF. Here the CDR3 DNA reads TGTGCCAGCAGCCTGCATGGGGGCAGGGAGACCCAGTACTTC.

This clone has only a few counts. This chain connects TRBV5-1 to TRBJ2-2; 7 bases line up with TRBD2. The germline CDR1 and CDR2 sequences are SGHRS and YFSETQ. This CDR3 has 16 amino acids. With 1 base clipped from V and 4 bases from J, the junction kept 7 bases outside the gene matches. The chain's CDR3 is CASSLFAGVSTGELFF. CDR3 bases: TGCGCCAGCAGCTTGTTCGCGGGAGTATCCACCGGGGAGCTGTTTTTT.

The V gene is TRBV5-6, the J gene TRBJ2-1; TRBD2 matches 10 bases. CDR1 is SGHDT and CDR2 is YYEEEE in the germline V gene. V was clipped by 4 bases and J by 5 bases; unmatched bases: 9. The CDR3 length is 16 residues. For the CDR3, the DNA is TGTGCCAGCAGCCCGATCTCTAGCGGGAGACACAATGAGCAGTTCTTC. This encodes CASSPISSGRHNEQFF.

The chain joins TRBV6-5 to TRBJ1-2; 8 bases align to TRBD1. Losses at the gene ends were 0 bases for V and 8 bases for J; bases not matched to a gene: 5. The CDR3 has 14 residues. Per germline, CDR1 MNHEY and CDR2 SVGAGI. This CDR3 reads CASSYSSGQAGYTF. The CDR3, as DNA: TGTGCCAGCAGTTACTCGTCGGGACAGGCGGGCTACACCTTC.

This clone occurred once. The chain is built from TRBV7-3 and TRBJ2-1, with a possible D match to TRBD1 (5 bases). This CDR3 comprises 13 residues. V dropped 4 bases and J dropped 4 bases, with 8 bases sitting between them. Germline V gene data show CDR1 as SGHTA and CDR2 as FQGTGA. CDR3: CASSSQGYNEQFF. The CDR3 DNA sequence: TGTGCCAGCAGCTCGCAGGGTTACAATGAGCAGTTCTTC.

The gene calls are TRBV11-2 and TRBJ1-1; the D gene is possibly TRBD1 (5 bases). Trimming took off 5 bases at V and 1 base at J, with 14 bases between the two ends. This CDR3 spans 15 amino acids. Germline V gene lookup returns CDR1 SGHAT and CDR2 FQNNGV. The DNA for the CDR3 is TGTGCCAGCAGCCCACAGGTGGTCGGGAACACTGAAGCTTTCTTT. Amino acids: CASSPQVVGNTEAFF.

The V call is TRBV7-9, the J call TRBJ2-7; 8 bases match TRBD2. J was trimmed by 5 bases and V by 1 base; bases with no gene match: 7. Per germline, CDR1 SEHNR and CDR2 FQNEAQ (reference sequence). CDR3 length equals 15 residues. The CDR3 loop reads CASSLVLAASHEQYF. The DNA of the CDR3 is TGTGCCAGCAGCTTAGTACTAGCGGCCTCGCACGAGCAGTACTTC.

The chain joins TRBV2 to TRBJ2-7, with 10 bases matching TRBD2. The length of the CDR3 is 13 residues. Germline-derived CDR1 and CDR2 are SNHLY and FYNNEI. Trimming at V came to 7 bases and at J to 7 bases, leaving 7 bases not matched to a gene. CDR3: CASNGLAVGEQYF. The CDR3 DNA follows: TGTGCCAGCAATGGACTAGCGGTGGGGGAGCAGTACTTC.

This chain connects TRBV2 to TRBJ2-2, with D unresolved. Germline CDR1 and CDR2: SNHLY and FYNNEI. Trimming pared 9 bases from V and 4 bases from J, leaving 9 bases between. This CDR3 is built from 12 residues. The CDR3 sequence: CASSGLTGELFF. The DNA for the CDR3 is TGTGCCAGTTCGGGTCTCACCGGGGAGCTGTTTTTT.

The chain is built from TRBV5-1 and TRBJ1-2; 7 bases agree with TRBD1. The CDR3 has 17 amino acids. V dropped 5 bases and J dropped 3; count of bases not matched to a gene: 16. Germline V gives CDR1 SGHRS, CDR2 YFSETQ. CDR3 bases: TGCGCCAGCAGTGTGTCGGGACAGACCTATACCGACTATGGCTACACCTTC. Protein sequence: CASSVSGQTYTDYGYTF.

The rearrangement links TRBV9 to TRBJ1-1; weak D call: TRBD1 (5 bases). CDR1 SGDLS and CDR2 YYNGEE come from the germline V gene. The CDR3 spans 13 residues. V was clipped by 7 bases and J by 3 bases, with 13 bases between them. In nucleotides, the CDR3 is TGTGCCAGCTCCCTCGGAGGGGACACTGAAGCTTTCTTT. Its translation: CASSLGGDTEAFF.

The genes are TRBV28 and TRBJ1-1, with D perhaps TRBD1 (6 bases). The CDR3 length is 14 residues. Germline CDR1 is MDHEN and CDR2 is SYDVKM. V lost 6 bases and J 1 base, leaving 12 bases between the germline ends. CDR3 in amino acids: CASSFLGGNTEAFF. DNA for the CDR3: TGTGCCAGCAGCTTCCTAGGGGGGAACACTGAAGCTTTCTTT.

The DNA of the CDR3 is TGTGCCAGCAGTTTAAGTCTAGCGGGAGACGAGCAGTACTTC. This encodes CASSLSLAGDEQYF. The chain employs TRBV28 and TRBJ2-7; 10 nucleotides agree with TRBD2. Germline CDR1 is MDHEN and CDR2 is SYDVKM. V lost 2 bases and J lost 5; bases outside the gene matches: 3. The CDR3 runs 14 residues.

This clone has only a few counts. Only one base separates this from a far larger clonotype, so it likely reflects a read error. The chain recombines TRBV5-6 with TRBJ1-1; the D is unclear. V was clipped by 4 bases and J by 2 bases, with 12 bases between them. This CDR3 is built from 14 residues. Germline loops: CDR1 SGHDT, CDR2 YYEEEE. CDR3 protein: CASSQQLTNTEAFF. CDR3 nucleotides: TGTGCCAGCAGCCAACAACTAACTAACACTGAAGCTTTCTTT.

The J gene is TRBJ2-1, the V gene TRBV30; 7 positions match TRBD1. The CDR3 length is 14 residues. Germline CDR1 reads GTSNPN; CDR2 reads SVGIG (reference sequence). V lost 4 bases and J lost 4; bases outside the gene matches: 7. The CDR3 coding sequence is TGTGCCTGGACGATGGGACAGTTGTACAATGAGCAGTTCTTC. Protein: CAWTMGQLYNEQFF.

The J gene is TRBJ2-1, the V gene TRBV19; the D gene is possibly TRBD2 (6 bases). CDR3 size: 15 residues. The V end lost 7 bases, the J end lost 4 bases, and 17 bases lay between the germline ends. Germline CDR1 and CDR2: LNHDA and SQIVND (reference sequence). The CDR3 coding sequence is TGTGCCAGTATCGGGCGGGACGTAGGATACAATGAGCAGTTCTTC. It yields the protein CASIGRDVGYNEQFF. The entire variable domain, with the rest obtained from reference TRBV19 and TRBJ2-1, is as follows: DGGITQSPKYLFRKEGQNVTLSCEQNLNHDAMYWYRQDPGQGLRLIYYSQIVNDFQKGDIAEGYSVSREKKESFPLTVTSAQKNPTAFYLCASIGRDVGYNEQFFGPGTRLTVL.

The chain joins TRBV29-1 to TRBJ1-5; no firm D call. V lost 3 bases to trimming and J lost 7 bases, with 13 bases between them. The CDR3 sequence is 13 residues long. Germline assignment: CDR1 SQVTM and CDR2 ANQGSEA. CDR3: CSVEEALGQPQHF. The DNA for the CDR3 is TGCAGCGTTGAGGAGGCGTTGGGCCAGCCCCAGCATTTT.

This CDR3 reads CASRQIYEQYF. DNA of the CDR3: TGTGCCAGCAGACAAATATACGAGCAGTACTTC. The V gene is TRBV6-6, the J gene TRBJ2-7; D ambiguous. The CDR3 extends over 11 amino acids. Germline V gene data show CDR1 as MNHNY and CDR2 as SVGAGI (reference sequence). Between the trimmed V and J ends, which lost 6 bases and 4 bases, there was a span of 7 bases.

The J gene is TRBJ2-7, the V gene TRBV5-1, with D unresolved. From germline, CDR1 is SGHRS and CDR2 YFSETQ. The ends were cut back, 4 bases at V and 3 bases at J, with 5 bases in the middle. The CDR3 is 11 amino acids. CDR3 nucleotide sequence: TGCGCCAGCAGCCGTTACTACGAGCAGTACTTC. Translation: CASSRYYEQYF.

The chain joins TRBV4-2 to TRBJ2-5; TRBD2 aligns across 7 bases. This CDR3 is 18 amino acids long. CDR1 LGHNA and CDR2 YNFKEQ come from the germline V gene. V gave up 1 base and J gave up 2 bases; unmatched junction bases: 13. The CDR3 DNA reads TGTGCCAGCAGCCAAGGTATCGCGGGAGCCCCGGGGCAAGAGACCCAGTACTTC. It codes for CASSQGIAGAPGQETQYF.

This rearrangement joins TRBV28 to TRBJ1-2; 8 bases are a match to TRBD1. The germline V gene encodes CDR1 MDHEN and CDR2 SYDVKM. The J segment lost 5 bases and the V segment lost 5 bases, leaving 10 bases of the junction unmatched. CDR3 size: 15 residues. The CDR3 sequence is CASSVKRTGTYGYTF. CDR3 nucleotides: TGTGCCAGCAGTGTAAAAAGGACAGGGACATATGGCTACACCTTC.

The chain couples TRBV28 to TRBJ1-2, with 12 bases aligning to TRBD1. This CDR3 region has 18 residues. V was pared by 4 bases and J by 2 bases, with 11 bases of the junction left unmatched. Germline V gives CDR1 MDHEN, CDR2 SYDVKM. CDR3 region: CASSSSRDRGRSNYGYTF. The CDR3, as DNA: TGTGCCAGCAGTTCCTCCCGGGACAGGGGGCGGTCGAACTATGGCTACACCTTC.

The J gene is TRBJ2-3, the V gene TRBV19; 8 bases match TRBD1. CDR3 size: 15 residues. Germline values: CDR1 LNHDA, CDR2 SQIVND (reference sequence). Germline trimming cut 11 bases from V and 1 base from J; bases unmatched to any gene: 11. The CDR3 sequence: CAGVRTGSGTDTQYF. The CDR3 nucleotides read TGTGCCGGTGTTAGGACAGGGAGTGGCACAGATACGCAGTATTTT.

This clone was picked up a small number of times. J is TRBJ2-7 and V is TRBV7-8, with D possibly matching TRBD1 (5 bases). CDR1 SGHVS and CDR2 FQNEAQ come from the germline V gene. The V end lost 0 bases, the J end lost 4 bases, and 13 bases lay between the germline ends. The CDR3 consists of 15 residues. The CDR3 protein is CASSLAPGKGYEQYF. For the CDR3, the DNA is TGTGCCAGCAGCTTAGCGCCAGGGAAAGGGTACGAGCAGTACTTC.

The chain carries TRBV28 and TRBJ2-7, with 12 bases identical to TRBD2. V gave up 3 bases and J gave up 4 bases; unmatched junction bases: 1. CDR1 is MDHEN and CDR2 is SYDVKM in the germline V gene. CDR3 size: 14 residues. CDR3 residues: CASSFGTSGYEQYF. The CDR3 DNA reads TGTGCCAGCAGTTTCGGGACTAGCGGGTACGAGCAGTACTTC.

The chain links TRBV7-2 to TRBJ2-3; 12 bases are a match to TRBD2. The CDR3 is made up of 15 amino acids. Germline CDR1 SGHTA, CDR2 FQGNSA. V shed 4 bases and J 10 bases; nucleotides not matched to a gene: 9. CDR3: CASSSKTSGSNSQYF. Here the CDR3 DNA reads TGTGCCAGCAGCTCCAAGACTAGCGGGAGTAACTCGCAGTATTTT.

A few counts support this clone. The chain joins TRBV5-1 to TRBJ1-1, with TRBD1 as a possible D gene (5 bases). V gave up 3 bases and J gave up 0 bases, with 12 bases separating them. The germline gives CDR1 SGHRS, CDR2 YFSETQ. This CDR3 comprises 15 residues. Here the CDR3 DNA reads TGCGCCAGCAGCTCGACGGGGGGTATGAACACTGAAGCTTTCTTT. It codes for CASSSTGGMNTEAFF.

The chain recombines TRBV15 with TRBJ2-7; D perhaps matches TRBD1 (6 bases). CDR3 length: 17 amino acids. Trimming stripped 1 base from V and 5 bases from J, with 21 bases between. Germline V gives CDR1 LNHNV, CDR2 YYDKDF (reference sequence). CDR3 protein: CATSRVPSRDIHDEQYF. For the CDR3, the DNA is TGTGCCACCAGCAGAGTTCCCTCCCGGGACATACACGACGAGCAGTACTTC.